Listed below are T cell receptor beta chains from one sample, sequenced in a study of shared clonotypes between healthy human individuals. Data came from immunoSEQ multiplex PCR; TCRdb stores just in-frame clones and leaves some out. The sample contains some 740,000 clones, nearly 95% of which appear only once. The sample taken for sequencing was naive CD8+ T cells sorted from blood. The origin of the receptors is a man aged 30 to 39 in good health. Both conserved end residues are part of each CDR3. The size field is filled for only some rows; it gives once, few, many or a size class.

CASSLPGGFVDTQYF,TRBJ2-3,TRBV27,.
CASSATGAPTYEQYF,TRBJ2-7,TRBV4-2,.
CASSGPGQGTTEAFF,TRBJ1-1,TRBV9,.
CASRQDRGPSYEQYF,TRBJ2-7,TRBV4-3,.
CASRETGLPEAFF,TRBJ1-1,TRBV2,.
CASSFQGDNEQFF,TRBJ2-1,TRBV27,many
CASSDVTRTGKGANVLTF,TRBJ2-6,TRBV7-9,.
CASSLLSREQFF,TRBJ2-1,TRBV7-6,.
CAIGTNDRVDGYTF,TRBJ1-2,TRBV10-3,.
CASITESKEAFF,TRBJ1-1,TRBV7-8,.
CASRRASGRENQETQYF,TRBJ2-5,TRBV5-1,.
CASSLTGTGGYEQYF,TRBJ2-7,TRBV5-4,.
CAISESGGVGQPQHF,TRBJ1-5,TRBV10-3,.
CASSRRFEQFF,TRBJ2-1,TRBV4-1,.
CASSLKFRDGYTF,TRBJ1-2,TRBV7-9,.
CASSHGGASEAFF,TRBJ1-1,TRBV4-1,.
CASSPAGVGEQYF,TRBJ2-7,TRBV28,.
CASSGQGGEQYF,TRBJ2-7,TRBV5-6,.
CASRWSGTGGNEQYF,TRBJ2-7,TRBV5-1,.
CASSESGSRNQPQHF,TRBJ1-5,TRBV9,.
CASSVAELGDTQYF,TRBJ2-3,TRBV9,.
CASSPFRGAGANVLTF,TRBJ2-6,TRBV9,.
CASSVQGFRETQYF,TRBJ2-5,TRBV28,.
CASSPGTGLDQPQHF,TRBJ1-5,TRBV27,once